The source of this T cell receptor (beta chain) is a study of control samples from healthy donors and cancer patients. The germline CDR1 and CDR2 sequences are SGHNT and YYREEE (reference sequence). The CDR3 loop spans 13 amino acids. V trimming: 4 bases; J trimming: 5 bases; junction bases outside the gene matches: 3. Repertoires were generated with immunoSEQ multiplex PCR, while TCRdb's copy carries only in-frame clones and drops some. The sample lists more than 50,000 clones, 65% to 90% occurring once. Specimen: blood. This chain connects TRBV5-4 to TRBJ2-5; 9 nucleotides align to TRBD1. This clonotype was sampled from a man aged 35-49 years in good health. CDR3 coding DNA: TGTGCCAGCAGCACAGGGGGCACTGAGACCCAGTACTTC. Amino acid sequence: CASSTGGTETQYF.